This T cell receptor (beta chain) is from a study of identical twins. This clonotype has just a few counts. Losses at the gene ends were 4 bases for V and 3 bases for J; bases not matched to a gene: 2. The CDR3 runs 14 residues. Germline loops: CDR1 LNHNV, CDR2 YYDKDF (reference sequence). TCRdb analysed the 5' RACE reads with MiXCR anew, one entry per CDR3 protein. Of approximately 890,000 distinct CDR3 sequences listed, 10% to 15% are singletons. These data were also reused for a study on yellow fever vaccine responses in identical twins.

The sample was PBMCs. V and J are TRBV15 and TRBJ2-7, with 11 positions matching TRBD1. The origin of this receptor is a woman between 18 and 29 years old in good health. In nucleotides, the CDR3 is TGTGCCACCAGCATAGGGACAGGGGGCTACGAGCAGTACTTC. Amino acid sequence: CATSIGTGGYEQYF.